This T cell receptor beta chain was captured by sequencing in a study of spatial heterogeneity in lung cancer. Background on the study: Available follow-up PBMC samples, collected a median of around 2 years post-resection, were sequenced. Study-wide findings and caveats: Tumor TCRs that were ubiquitous and expanded showed up in blood more at resection than follow-up.

Concerning this clonotype itself: Its antigen is not known. The junction departs from germline at one end; a sequencing error may be responsible.

The study tagged each TCR cDNA molecule with a unique molecular identifier. In TCRdb, the 5' RACE reads were re-called with MiXCR into one record per CDR3 protein. The data contain tens of thousands of distinct CDR3 sequences, over 7.5% of them singletons. The time point: blood at routine non-recurrence follow-up after resection. Unsorted whole RNA of tumor, nontumor lung or frozen PBMC was sequenced. The CDR3 extends over 13 amino acids. CDR1 and CDR2 (germline): MDHEN, SYDVKM. The TCR sequence derives from a male donor with early-stage non-small cell lung cancer. Sequencing was performed on PBMCs, taken at follow-up. The rearrangement joins TRBV28 to TRBJ1-3; D call uncertain. The CDR3 nucleotides read TGTGCCAGCAAACCCCCCTCTCGAAACACCATATATTTT. It is translated as CASKPPSRNTIYF.